The present entry profiles one T cell receptor (beta chain) with its context. This record belongs to a study of blood T cell repertoires in COVID-19. Original processing notes: Estimation of nucleated cell counts was performed using reference gene primer amplification. TCRdb keeps only in-frame clones here, not all; method: immunoSEQ multiplex PCR. Clone size and V and J calls were adopted from that table, with D and trimming inferred from the DNA. The repertoire holds 200,000 to 300,000 clones, approximately 84% seen once, with 4% in the top ten. This TCR was recovered from a man aged 45-65 years with acute or convalescent COVID-19. The sample taken for sequencing was peripheral blood.

CDR3 in DNA: TGCGCCAGCAGCTTGGAGGGGTCCCTCTATGGCTACACCTTC. Amino acids: CASSLEGSLYGYTF. The V and J genes are TRBV5-1 and TRBJ1-2, with a weak D call TRBD1 (5 bases). Germline V gene lookup returns CDR1 SGHRS and CDR2 YFSETQ. The ends were cut back, 0 bases at V and 4 bases at J, with 10 bases in the middle. This CDR3 spans 14 amino acids.